The 5 T cell receptor beta chains below all came from one sample that was sequenced in a study of blood T cell repertoires in COVID-19. Assay used: immunoSEQ multiplex PCR; TCRdb lists only in-frame clones, some missing. This sample has some 180,000 clones; about 85% occur once, and the top ten carry roughly 21%. Sequenced sample: peripheral blood. Receptors originate from a man aged 55 to 70 with active or convalescent COVID-19.

The rearrangement links TRBV6-2 or TRBV6-3 to TRBJ1-5; TRBD1 agrees at 10 bases. V was clipped by 4 bases and J by 7 bases; unmatched bases: 13. Germline-derived CDR1 and CDR2 are MNHEY and SVGEGT. This CDR3 is built from 17 residues. CDR3 in amino acids: CASSSRSGQGPGQPQHF. CDR3 in DNA: TGTGCCAGCAGTTCCAGATCGGGACAGGGGCCGGGGCAGCCCCAGCATTTT.

This clone was observed once. The chain is built from TRBV9 and TRBJ2-5; D gene ambiguous. Germline assignment: CDR1 SGDLS and CDR2 YYNGEE. This CDR3 has 14 amino acids. The V end lost 0 bases, the J end lost 1 base, and 7 bases lay between the germline ends. CDR3 in amino acids: CASSVGSSQETQYF. Written as DNA, the CDR3 is TGTGCCAGCAGCGTAGGAAGTAGCCAAGAGACCCAGTACTTC.

J is TRBJ1-5 and V is TRBV18, with D maybe TRBD1 (5 bases). This CDR3 is 16 amino acids long. V was pared by 3 bases and J by 7 bases, with 19 bases between. Germline CDR1 and CDR2: KGHSH and LQKENI. The CDR3 DNA is TGTGCCAGCTCACCCGTCCTACAGGTCTCAGGGCAGCCCCAGCATTTT. Encoded protein: CASSPVLQVSGQPQHF.

In regard to this clone: No DNA is shown, since the ends of the CDR3 on it are uncertain; the CDR3 is the one TCRdb lists. The chain is built from TRBV2 and TRBJ1-2. The CDR3 totals 11 residues, both ends included. CDR1 and CDR2 from the germline V gene are SNHLY and FYNNEI. CDR3 sequence reads: CASRAFFGYTF.

DNA for the CDR3: TGTGCCAGTCGCGACAGGGGAGGTAGCACAGATACGCAGTATTTT. This codes for CASRDRGGSTDTQYF. The rearrangement joins TRBV19 to TRBJ2-3; TRBD1 matches 8 bases. Germline CDR1 LNHDA, CDR2 SQIVND (reference sequence). This CDR3 region has 15 residues. The J segment lost 0 bases and the V segment lost 8 bases, leaving 7 bases of the junction unmatched. The full variable domain, in which reference TRBV19 and TRBJ2-3 provide the parts outside the CDR3, is DGGITQSPKYLFRKEGQNVTLSCEQNLNHDAMYWYRQDPGQGLRLIYYSQIVNDFQKGDIAEGYSVSREKKESFPLTVTSAQKNPTAFYLCASRDRGGSTDTQYFGPGTRLTVL.